Reported below is one TCR beta chain. The antigen this receptor binds is unknown. Per-base quality was not reported, and no clone a single base away is much larger than it. The record originates from a study of graft-versus-host responses after intestinal transplantation (dated by TCRdb to the early 2020s). Turning to the overall study: Recipients received multivisceral, liver-intestinal, or isolated intestinal transplants. To identify alloreactive clones, pre-transplant mixed lymphocyte reaction products were sequenced and then compared with unstimulated pre-transplant donor and recipient T cells. A peak of at least 4% donor T cells among recipient peripheral blood mononuclear cells was the definition used for donor T cell macrochimerism. Instead of going to the commercial service, samples from a few later patients were sequenced in-house on an Illumina MiSeq and processed with MiXCR. After intestinal transplantation, graft-versus-host and host-versus-graft alloreactive T cell clones were followed in the graft, circulation and bone marrow using bulk TCR-beta CDR3 sequencing. The cohort enrolled about two dozen intestinal transplant recipients, one of whom was a retransplant, and 3 patients without pretransplant specimens were excluded. Every recipient was given anti-thymocyte globulin induction, then maintenance tacrolimus and steroids for two to three years. Study-wide findings and limitations: Peak levels of circulating GvH clones were associated with declines in HvG clones early after transplant. GvH clones turned up in recipient bone marrow, with some appearing earlier in ileal mucosa or blood, a pattern consistent with an intestinal mucosal origin. In patients with donor T cell macrochimerism, the allografts had high GvH to HvG T cell clonal ratios. Conclusions were limited by the relatively low number and heterogeneity of intestinal transplant patients.

Libraries came from the immunoSEQ multiplex PCR assay. In most patients, genomic DNA was isolated using the Qiagen DNeasy Blood and Tissue Kit and sent frozen to Adaptive Biotechnologies for TCR sequencing. For most patients, high-throughput TCR-beta CDR3 sequencing of genomic DNA was performed by Adaptive Biotechnologies. The paper's processing steps were these. Adaptive's ImmunoSEQ software was the source of the TCR sequencing data for 15 to 20 patients, while three other patients were processed with MiXCR and VDJtools. CD4 versus CD8 sorting errors were corrected by removing sequences found in both subsets at a frequency ratio below 5:1. Because the origin of CDR3 nucleotide sequences shared between donor and recipient could not be assigned, those sequences were removed. To count as alloreactive, a clone needed at least 2-fold expansion over unstimulated cells and a minimum CFSE-low frequency of 0.002% (template counts) or 0.001% (read counts). Clones were considered mappable if detected in sequenced pre-transplant spleen, lymph node, or MLR CFSE-low populations of the donor or recipient. Cumulative frequency of alloreactive clones was calculated as a percentage of all sequences weighted by copy number. The table comes from immuneACCESS by way of TCRdb, which keeps in-frame sequences with V and J called. Part of the clones is missing from these tables; in studies checked, under half for an unresolved V gene and the rest for unknown reasons. The V and J calls and clone size were taken over from that table, and D and trimming were inferred from the DNA. The sample profile shows over 90,000 clones; around 90% of them were found once. The ten biggest clones cover roughly 0.5% of the sample.

What the time point label conveys for this sample: cells obtained before transplantation from donor or recipient. CD3+CD4+ and CD3+CD8+ populations were FACS-sorted from unstimulated pre-transplant donor and recipient cells taken from spleen or lymph nodes. V is pared back by 3 bases and J by 7 bases, with 9 bases lying between the germline termini. The CDR3 spans 12 residues, from the cysteine through the phenylalanine. Just CDR3 DNA is preserved here, 36 bases in frame from base 1. According to the germline V gene, CDR1 reads SQVTM and CDR2 reads ANQGSEA. This clonotype originated in a human donor who received an intestinal transplant. This chain is built from TRBV29-1 and TRBJ2-2, with the D gene too uncertain to name. This specimen consisted of unstimulated CD8+ T cells sorted from spleen or lymph node cells, obtained before intestinal transplant. The encoded CDR3 is CSVDIRDGELFF. The base sequence is TGCAGCGTTGATATTCGCGACGGGGAGCTGTTTTTT.